This is a list of T cell receptor beta chains from one sample in a study of T-cell reconstitution after alpha-beta-depleted transplantation in children. TCRdb re-called the PCR reads through MiXCR, storing one row per CDR3 protein. This table holds some 500,000 distinct CDR3 sequences, around 16% found once. Here the sequenced sample was PBMCs from the stem cell graft donor, taken from the stem cell graft. The receptors were gathered from a human donor who donated a stem cell graft to a child with acute lymphoblastic leukemia. Each CDR3 is given without its conserved first and last residue. The D gene is left open where the match is weak. Where a row states a size, it is once, few, many or the class of an expanded clone; other rows omit it.

>TRBV4-2|few|TRBJ1-4|-
ASSPQVGEEKLF
>TRBV29-1|-|TRBJ2-3|-
SVDRTVSGYTDTQY
>TRBV27|-|TRBJ1-5|TRBD1
ASSGQGSLYSNQPQH
>TRBV20-1|-|TRBJ1-1|-
SASPGTRGNTEAF
>TRBV12-3/TRBV12-4|-|TRBJ2-1|-
ASSLSGLRSKEQF
>TRBV10-3|few|TRBJ2-5|TRBD2
AISESPGTSGGGETQY
>TRBV18|-|TRBJ2-7|TRBD2
ASSIAGGSYEQY
>TRBV7-3|-|TRBJ2-5|TRBD1
ASIQGGGQETQY
>TRBV21-1|few|TRBJ1-4|-
ASSNFGSEKLF
>TRBV6-5|-|TRBJ1-5|TRBD1
ASSSGGPGNQPQH
>TRBV30|-|TRBJ2-7|TRBD2
AGGLVGATYEQY
>TRBV10-2|-|TRBJ2-5|TRBD2
ASKAGAGETQY
>TRBV29-1|-|TRBJ1-2|-
SVPTGNYGYT
>TRBV19|few|TRBJ2-1|TRBD2
ASSRLADSYNEQF
>TRBV9|few|TRBJ2-3|TRBD2
ASSVRSGSGNTQY
>TRBV21-1|few|TRBJ1-1|-
ASWGEGAGNNTEAF
>TRBV25-1|-|TRBJ2-2|-
ASSGSQAGELF